Listed here are 27 T cell receptor beta chains from one sample, sequenced in a study of early T cells in non-severe SARS-CoV-2 infection. A single record per CDR3 protein comes from TCRdb applying MiXCR to the 5' RACE reads. The table includes some 36,000 distinct CDR3 sequences, approximately 6% detected once. The specimen sequenced was whole blood. Every receptor here comes from an adult who was a healthcare worker with PCR-confirmed SARS-CoV-2 infection or an uninfected control (not recorded which).

This clonotype occurred many times. The chain recombines TRBV9 with TRBJ2-3, with 7 positions matching TRBD2. The germline V gene has CDR1 SGDLS and CDR2 YYNGEE. The CDR3 extends over 15 amino acids. V lost 2 bases, J lost 5 bases, and 8 bases stayed unmatched. Here the CDR3 DNA reads TGTGCCAGCAGCGTGGCGGGAGTAAAGGGAGATACGCAGTATTTT. This encodes CASSVAGVKGDTQYF.

The chain is built from TRBV12-3 or TRBV12-4 and TRBJ1-5; D is undetermined. Trimming cost V 8 bases and J 11 bases, with 10 bases left between them. The CDR3 has 10 amino acids. DNA of the CDR3: TGTGCCAGCCGAGGGAAGGCCCAGCATTTT. This gives the protein CASRGKAQHF.

This clonotype came up many times. The V and J genes are TRBV29-1 and TRBJ2-3; 9 positions match TRBD1. The CDR3 is 13 amino acids. V lost 4 bases and J lost 7; bases outside the gene matches: 6. Germline CDR1 and CDR2: SQVTM and ANQGSEA. In DNA form, the CDR3 reads TGCAGCGTTGGGACAGGGGATACGAATACGCAGTATTTT. Translation: CSVGTGDTNTQYF.

The chain recombines TRBV5-1 with TRBJ2-7; D possibly matches TRBD1 or TRBD2 (5 bases each). Deletions cut 3 bases from V and 1 base from J, with 17 bases between. Germline-derived CDR1 and CDR2 are SGHRS and YFSETQ. The CDR3 spans 16 residues. The CDR3 DNA follows: TGCGCCAGCAGCTATTGGGCCGGGACGGAATCCTACGAGCAGTACTTC. Amino acids: CASSYWAGTESYEQYF. The whole variable domain, remainder taken from reference TRBV5-1 and TRBJ2-7, is KAGVTQTPRYLIKTRGQQVTLSCSPISGHRSVSWYQQTPGQGLQFLFEYFSETQRNKGNFPGRFSGRQFSNSRSEMNVSTLELGDSALYLCASSYWAGTESYEQYFGPGTRLTVT.

This clonotype was seen more than once but under ten times. This rearrangement joins TRBV28 to TRBJ2-2; 8 nucleotides align to TRBD1. V gave up 5 bases and J gave up 0 bases; unmatched junction bases: 5. CDR3 length equals 16 residues. Per germline, CDR1 MDHEN and CDR2 SYDVKM. CDR3 sequence: CASSPRGQANTGELFF. The CDR3 region has the DNA TGTGCCAGCAGTCCCCGGGGACAGGCGAACACCGGGGAGCTGTTTTTT. The full variable domain, rest sourced from reference TRBV28 and TRBJ2-2, is DVKVTQSSRYLVKRTGEKVFLECVQDMDHENMFWYRQDPGLGLRLIYFSYDVKMKEKGDIPEGYSVSREKKERFSLILESASTNQTSMYLCASSPRGQANTGELFFGEGSRLTVL.

This clonotype was counted many times. The rearrangement joins TRBV5-1 to TRBJ2-1, with TRBD2 matching over 10 bases. The trim removed 0 bases at V and 5 bases at J, leaving 5 bases unmatched. The germline V gene encodes CDR1 SGHRS and CDR2 YFSETQ. This CDR3 region has 16 residues. The CDR3 reads CASSLALAGAHNEQFF. The CDR3 nucleotides are TGCGCCAGCAGCTTGGCCCTAGCGGGAGCTCACAATGAGCAGTTCTTC.

This clonotype came up a few times. This sequence joins TRBV4-1 and TRBJ2-1, with D perhaps TRBD1 or TRBD2 (5 bases each). Trimming pared 5 bases from V and 1 base from J, leaving 15 bases between. From germline, CDR1 is MGHRA and CDR2 YSYEKL. The CDR3 runs to 16 residues. CDR3 nucleotide sequence: TGCGCCAGCAGCTCGTACTCGGGACCATCCTACAATGAGCAGTTCTTC. Protein: CASSSYSGPSYNEQFF.

This clonotype has at least ten counts. This chain connects TRBV14 to TRBJ1-1; 7 bases line up with TRBD1. Unmatched junction bases numbered 15, after V lost 4 bases and J lost 1 base. The CDR3 is made up of 18 amino acids. Germline V CDR1 and CDR2: SGHDN, FVKESK. For the CDR3, the DNA is TGTGCCAGCAGCCGATCATTTCCCGGGACAGCCTCGAACACTGAAGCTTTCTTT. It encodes CASSRSFPGTASNTEAFF.

This clonotype was seen at least ten times. J is TRBJ1-6 and V is TRBV18; D ambiguous. This CDR3 comprises 14 residues. V was clipped by 5 bases and J by 7 bases, with 12 bases between them. From germline, CDR1 is KGHSH and CDR2 LQKENI. As DNA, the CDR3 is TGTGCCAGCTCAACGGGAGGCGGCAATTCACCCCTCCACTTT. This sequence encodes CASSTGGGNSPLHF.

The DNA of the CDR3 is TGCAGTGCCCCGCAGGGGGCTGGCCAGCCCCAGCATTTT. It yields the protein CSAPQGAGQPQHF. This chain connects TRBV20-1 to TRBJ1-5, with 8 bases fitting TRBD1. The germline V gene encodes CDR1 DFQATT and CDR2 SNEGSKA (reference sequence). The CDR3 spans 13 residues. After removal of 6 bases from V and 7 bases from J, the junction contained 8 bases not matched to a gene.

This clonotype was counted a few times. This sequence joins TRBV11-2 and TRBJ2-5; TRBD1 matches 10 bases. Germline V gives CDR1 SGHAT, CDR2 FQNNGV. The V and J ends lost 3 bases and 5 bases, in that order; junction bases with no gene match: 9. The CDR3 runs to 16 residues. The CDR3 DNA sequence: TGTGCCAGCAGCTTCGGACAGGGGGAAGGACAGGAGACCCAGTACTTC. It specifies CASSFGQGEGQETQYF.

The chain recombines TRBV28 with TRBJ2-3, with no clear D. V dropped 5 bases and J dropped 2 bases, with 5 bases sitting between them. CDR1 and CDR2 from the germline V gene are MDHEN and SYDVKM. This CDR3 has 12 residues. The CDR3 DNA is TGTGCCAGCAGTCCCATCACAGATACGCAGTATTTT. Its protein product is CASSPITDTQYF. The variable domain in full, with the rest retrieved from reference TRBV28 and TRBJ2-3, is DVKVTQSSRYLVKRTGEKVFLECVQDMDHENMFWYRQDPGLGLRLIYFSYDVKMKEKGDIPEGYSVSREKKERFSLILESASTNQTSMYLCASSPITDTQYFGPGTRLTVL.

The rearrangement uses TRBV7-9 and TRBJ2-7, with D tentatively TRBD2 (5 bases). The V end was cut by 6 bases, the J end by 7 bases, with 22 bases between. The germline gives CDR1 SEHNR, CDR2 FQNEAQ (reference sequence). CDR3 size: 15 residues. This chain's CDR3 is CASSRAEPLSREQYF. DNA of the CDR3: TGTGCCAGCAGTCGAGCGGAGCCTCTCTCTCGGGAGCAGTACTTC.

This sequence joins TRBV3-2 and TRBJ1-6. TRBV3-2 is annotated as a pseudogene. The CDR3 is 19 residues long. In DNA, the CDR3 is TGTGCCAGCAGCCAAGAACGTGGGACTGGGAAAGGTTATAGTTCACCCCTCCACTTT. Protein product: CASSQERGTGKGYSSPLHF.

This clonotype showed up many times. V usage is TRBV11-2 and J usage is TRBJ1-1; D not certain. Trimming took off 0 bases at V and 0 bases at J, with 8 bases between the two ends. CDR3 length equals 15 residues. Per the germline V gene, CDR1 is SGHAT and CDR2 is FQNNGV. For the CDR3, the DNA is TGTGCCAGCAGCTTAGATCTTAAGATGAACACTGAAGCTTTCTTT. Translation gives CASSLDLKMNTEAFF.

This clonotype has ten or more counts. V usage is TRBV29-1 and J usage is TRBJ2-5, with unresolved D. This CDR3 region has 10 residues. Germline V gene sequence: CDR1 SQVTM, CDR2 ANQGSEA. With 1 base removed from V and 7 bases from J, the gap between germline ends came to 4 bases. CDR3 region: CSVEGGTQYF. The CDR3 region has the DNA TGCAGCGTTGAAGGGGGGACCCAGTACTTC.

This clonotype was picked up many times. J is TRBJ2-3 and V is TRBV27; D remains ambiguous. This CDR3 has 15 residues. Germline-derived CDR1 and CDR2 are MNHEY and SMNVEV (reference sequence). Trimming stripped 4 bases from V and 2 bases from J, with 13 bases between. CDR3 coding DNA: TGTGCCAGCAGTTCGCCTCCAAGATCCACAGATACGCAGTATTTT. Translation: CASSSPPRSTDTQYF.

In its sample, this clonotype ranks as large. This sequence joins TRBV15 and TRBJ2-2; D unclear. Trimming pared 5 bases from V and 6 bases from J, leaving 13 bases between. The CDR3 loop spans 14 amino acids. Germline values: CDR1 LNHNV, CDR2 YYDKDF (reference sequence). The CDR3 region has the DNA TGTGCCACCAGCTTCTCGGACGAGGCCGGGGAGCTGTTTTTT. Protein: CATSFSDEAGELFF.

This clonotype showed up many times. The J gene is TRBJ2-1, the V gene TRBV20-1; the match to TRBD1 covers 8 bases. This CDR3 has 19 residues. V gave up 1 base and J gave up 0 bases; unmatched junction bases: 14. Germline-derived CDR1 and CDR2 are DFQATT and SNEGSKA (reference sequence). The CDR3 DNA reads as TGCAGTGCTAGAGTCCGGACAGGGATTAGGACAAGCTCCTACAATGAGCAGTTCTTC. Its translation: CSARVRTGIRTSSYNEQFF.

A word on this clonotype: At one boundary the junction diverges from the germline segment, which might be a read error. The chain combines TRBV20-1 with TRBJ2-7, with unresolved D. Germline CDR1 is DFQATT and CDR2 is SNEGSKA (reference sequence). This CDR3 has 13 residues. CDR3 nucleotides: TGCAGTGCTAGATCTTTGGGGTTCTACGAGCGGTACTTC. It specifies CSARSLGFYERYF.

In its sample, this clonotype was seen many times. This chain joins TRBV7-8 and TRBJ1-5; D remains unclear. The CDR3 covers 14 residues. The germline V gene encodes CDR1 SGHVS and CDR2 FQNEAQ. Trimming stripped 5 bases from V and 1 base from J, with 9 bases between. The CDR3 DNA is TGTGCCAGCAGCCATAAGGCGAGCAATCAGCCCCAGCATTTT. This encodes CASSHKASNQPQHF.

This clonotype was counted many times. The chain uses TRBV6-6 and TRBJ1-3; D not certain. CDR1 is MNHNY, CDR2 SVGAGI, per germline (reference sequence). This CDR3 contains 15 residues. Trimming took 1 base from V and 10 from J, leaving 17 bases between them. The CDR3 DNA sequence: TGTGCCAGCAGTTACTATCGCGTCCGGCCGACGACCATATATTTT. Translation gives CASSYYRVRPTTIYF.

This clonotype was seen ten or more times. The gene calls are TRBV12-3 or TRBV12-4 and TRBJ2-6, with TRBD1 as a possible D gene (5 bases). This CDR3 region has 19 residues. Trimming removed 5 bases from V and 0 bases from J, with 20 bases in between. The CDR3 loop is CASSPNPTAWPSGANVLTF. DNA of the CDR3: TGTGCCAGCAGTCCCAACCCGACAGCATGGCCCTCTGGGGCCAACGTCCTGACTTTC.

The J gene is TRBJ2-1, the V gene TRBV11-3, with TRBD2 matching over 10 bases. J was trimmed by 6 bases and V by 3 bases; bases with no gene match: 2. The V gene's germline CDR1 is SGHNT and CDR2 YENEEA. This CDR3 has 14 residues. DNA for the CDR3: TGTGCCAGCAGCTTGGGACTAGCGAGCAATGAGCAGTTCTTC. Its translation is CASSLGLASNEQFF.

This clonotype was observed many times. The chain carries TRBV5-1 and TRBJ1-3; maybe TRBD1 (6 bases). This CDR3 is built from 16 residues. The germline gives CDR1 SGHRS, CDR2 YFSETQ. Trimming pared 2 bases from V and 2 bases from J, leaving 14 bases between. CDR3 loop: CASSLGSTGPGNTIYF. In nucleotides, the CDR3 is TGCGCCAGCAGCTTAGGATCGACAGGTCCTGGAAACACCATATATTTT.

This clonotype was recorded many times. The chain carries TRBV12-3 or TRBV12-4 and TRBJ1-1; 7 bases are a match to TRBD1. J gave up 8 bases and V 2 bases, and 5 bases lay outside the gene matches. CDR3 size: 13 residues. Here the CDR3 reads CASSLHRGAEAFF. CDR3 nucleotides: TGTGCCAGCAGTTTACACAGGGGAGCCGAAGCTTTCTTT.

This clonotype ranks as medium-sized. V and J are TRBV28 and TRBJ2-7; weak D call: TRBD1 (6 bases). Trimming took off 2 bases at V and 4 bases at J, with 18 bases between the two ends. The germline V gene has CDR1 MDHEN and CDR2 SYDVKM. The CDR3 extends over 16 amino acids. For the CDR3, the DNA is TGTGCCAGCAGTTTAAACGGGGACACAATCCGATACGAGCAGTACTTC. Its protein product is CASSLNGDTIRYEQYF.